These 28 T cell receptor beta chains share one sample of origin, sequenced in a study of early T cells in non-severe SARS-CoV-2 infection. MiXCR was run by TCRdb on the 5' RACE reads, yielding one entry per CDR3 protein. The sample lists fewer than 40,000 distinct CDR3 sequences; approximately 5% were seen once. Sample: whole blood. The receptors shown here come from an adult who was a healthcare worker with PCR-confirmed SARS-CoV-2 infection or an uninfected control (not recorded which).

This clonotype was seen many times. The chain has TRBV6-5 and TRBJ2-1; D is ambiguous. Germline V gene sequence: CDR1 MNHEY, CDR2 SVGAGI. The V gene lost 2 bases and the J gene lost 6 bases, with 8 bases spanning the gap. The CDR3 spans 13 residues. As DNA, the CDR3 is TGTGCCAGCAGTTACGGCGGCGTCAATGAGCAGTTCTTC. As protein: CASSYGGVNEQFF.

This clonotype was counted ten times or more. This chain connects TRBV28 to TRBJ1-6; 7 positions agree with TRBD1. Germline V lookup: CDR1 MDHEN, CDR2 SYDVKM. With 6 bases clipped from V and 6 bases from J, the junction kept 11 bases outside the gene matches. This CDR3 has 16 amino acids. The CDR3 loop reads CASSRITGVANSPLHF. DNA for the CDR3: TGTGCCAGCAGCCGTATAACAGGGGTCGCTAATTCACCCCTCCACTTT. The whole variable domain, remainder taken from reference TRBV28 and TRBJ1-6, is DVKVTQSSRYLVKRTGEKVFLECVQDMDHENMFWYRQDPGLGLRLIYFSYDVKMKEKGDIPEGYSVSREKKERFSLILESASTNQTSMYLCASSRITGVANSPLHFGNGTRLTVT.

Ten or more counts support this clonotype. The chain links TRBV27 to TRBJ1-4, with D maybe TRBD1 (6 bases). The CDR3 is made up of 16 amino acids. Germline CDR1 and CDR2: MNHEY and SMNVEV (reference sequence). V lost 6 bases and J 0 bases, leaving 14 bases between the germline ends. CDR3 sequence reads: CASRPNREATNEKLFF. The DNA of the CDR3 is TGTGCCAGCAGGCCAAACAGGGAGGCAACTAATGAAAAACTGTTTTTT.

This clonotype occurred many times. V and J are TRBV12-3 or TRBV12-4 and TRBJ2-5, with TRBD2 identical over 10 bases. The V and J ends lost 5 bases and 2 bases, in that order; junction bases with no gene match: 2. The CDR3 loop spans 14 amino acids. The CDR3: CASSSGRVQETQYF. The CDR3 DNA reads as TGTGCCAGCAGTAGCGGGAGGGTACAAGAGACCCAGTACTTC.

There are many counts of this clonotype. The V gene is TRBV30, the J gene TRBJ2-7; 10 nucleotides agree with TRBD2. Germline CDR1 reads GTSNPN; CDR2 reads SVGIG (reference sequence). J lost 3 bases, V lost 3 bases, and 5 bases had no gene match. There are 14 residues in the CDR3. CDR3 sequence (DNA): TGTGCCTGGAGAGGGTCTAGCGGGAGCTACGAGCAGTACTTC. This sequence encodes CAWRGSSGSYEQYF.

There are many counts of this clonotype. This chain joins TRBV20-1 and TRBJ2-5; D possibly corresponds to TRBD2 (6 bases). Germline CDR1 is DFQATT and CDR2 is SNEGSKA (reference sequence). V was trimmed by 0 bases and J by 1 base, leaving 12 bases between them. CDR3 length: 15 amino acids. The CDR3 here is CSARDGLASQETQYF. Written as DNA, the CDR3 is TGCAGTGCTAGAGATGGCCTAGCGAGCCAAGAGACCCAGTACTTC.

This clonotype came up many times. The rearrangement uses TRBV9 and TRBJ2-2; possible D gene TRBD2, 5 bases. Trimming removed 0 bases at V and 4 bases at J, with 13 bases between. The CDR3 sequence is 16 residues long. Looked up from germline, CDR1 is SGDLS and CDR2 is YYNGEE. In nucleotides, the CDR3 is TGTGCCAGCAGCGTAGGTCGGCCCCGGGGCACCGGGGAGCTGTTTTTT. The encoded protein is CASSVGRPRGTGELFF.

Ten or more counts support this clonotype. The CDR3: CASSLEDYTGELFF. CDR3 coding DNA: TGTGCCAGCAGCTTAGAGGATTACACCGGGGAGCTGTTTTTT. The rearrangement uses TRBV7-9 and TRBJ2-2, with no clear D. The CDR3 has 14 residues. CDR1 and CDR2 from the germline V gene are SEHNR and FQNEAQ (reference sequence). V lost 1 base to trimming and J lost 3 bases, with 6 bases between them.

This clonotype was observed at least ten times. CDR3 bases: TGCGCCAGCAGCTTGGGTACCCTGCAGGGTGGAGGCCTCTACAATGAGCAGTTCTTC. Amino acid sequence: CASSLGTLQGGGLYNEQFF. The rearrangement links TRBV5-1 to TRBJ2-1, with D possibly called TRBD1 or TRBD2 (5 bases each). Germline V gene data show CDR1 as SGHRS and CDR2 as YFSETQ. V was cut by 0 bases and J by 3 bases, with 22 bases left in between. This CDR3 is 19 amino acids long. The entire variable domain, with the rest obtained from reference TRBV5-1 and TRBJ2-1, is as follows: KAGVTQTPRYLIKTRGQQVTLSCSPISGHRSVSWYQQTPGQGLQFLFEYFSETQRNKGNFPGRFSGRQFSNSRSEMNVSTLELGDSALYLCASSLGTLQGGGLYNEQFFGPGTRLTVL.

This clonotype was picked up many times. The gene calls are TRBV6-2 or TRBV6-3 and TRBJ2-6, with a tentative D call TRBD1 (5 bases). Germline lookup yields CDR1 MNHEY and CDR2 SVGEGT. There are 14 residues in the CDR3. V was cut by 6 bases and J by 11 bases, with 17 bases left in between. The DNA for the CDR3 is TGTGCCAGCAGACTCGGACATTCTTCCGACGTCCTGACTTTC. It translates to CASRLGHSSDVLTF.

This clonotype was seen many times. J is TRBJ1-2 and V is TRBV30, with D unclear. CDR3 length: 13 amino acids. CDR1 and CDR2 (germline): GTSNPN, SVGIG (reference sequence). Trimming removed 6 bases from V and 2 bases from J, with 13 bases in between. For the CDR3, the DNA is TGTGCCTGTCGGCGGGGTCTCAACTATGGCTACACCTTC. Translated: CACRRGLNYGYTF.

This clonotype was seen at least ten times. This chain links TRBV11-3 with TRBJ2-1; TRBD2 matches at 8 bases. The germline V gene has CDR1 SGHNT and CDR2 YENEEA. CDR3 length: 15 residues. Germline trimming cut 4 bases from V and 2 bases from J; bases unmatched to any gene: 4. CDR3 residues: CASSYRTSPYNEQFF. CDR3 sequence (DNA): TGTGCCAGCAGCTACCGGACTAGCCCCTACAATGAGCAGTTCTTC.

CDR3 sequence: CASSLVDATSQETQYF. The DNA of the CDR3 is TGTGCCAGCAGCTTAGTGGACGCGACTAGTCAAGAGACCCAGTACTTC. The chain recombines TRBV7-8 with TRBJ2-5; possible D gene TRBD2, 6 bases. Trimming removed 1 base from V and 2 bases from J, with 14 bases in between. The germline gives CDR1 SGHVS, CDR2 FQNEAQ. This CDR3 spans 16 amino acids.

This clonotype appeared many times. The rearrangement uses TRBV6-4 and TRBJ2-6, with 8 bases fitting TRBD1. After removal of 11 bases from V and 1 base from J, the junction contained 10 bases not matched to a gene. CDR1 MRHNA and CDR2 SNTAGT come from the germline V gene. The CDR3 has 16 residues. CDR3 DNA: TGTGCCCGTCAGGACAGGGATGAGTCTGGGGCCAACGTCCTGACTTTC. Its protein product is CARQDRDESGANVLTF.

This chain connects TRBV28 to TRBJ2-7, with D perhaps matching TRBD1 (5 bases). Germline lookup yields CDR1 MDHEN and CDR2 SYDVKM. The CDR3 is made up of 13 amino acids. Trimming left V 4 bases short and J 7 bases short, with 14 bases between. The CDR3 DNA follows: TGTGCCAGCAGTTGCGCAGGGTGTGATGAGCAGTACGTC. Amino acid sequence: CASSCAGCDEQYV.

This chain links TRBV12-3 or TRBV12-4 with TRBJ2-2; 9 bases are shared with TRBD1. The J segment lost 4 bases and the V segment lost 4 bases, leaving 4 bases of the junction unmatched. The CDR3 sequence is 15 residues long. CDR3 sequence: CASSSRQGGTGELFF. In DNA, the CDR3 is TGTGCCAGCAGTTCGCGACAGGGGGGCACCGGGGAGCTGTTTTTT.

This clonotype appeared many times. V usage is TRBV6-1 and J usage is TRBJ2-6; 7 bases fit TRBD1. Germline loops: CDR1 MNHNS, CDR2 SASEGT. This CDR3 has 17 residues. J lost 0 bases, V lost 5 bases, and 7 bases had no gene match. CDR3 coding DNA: TGTGCCAGCAGTAGCAGGACAGGTAGCTCTGGGGCCAACGTCCTGACTTTC. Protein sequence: CASSSRTGSSGANVLTF.

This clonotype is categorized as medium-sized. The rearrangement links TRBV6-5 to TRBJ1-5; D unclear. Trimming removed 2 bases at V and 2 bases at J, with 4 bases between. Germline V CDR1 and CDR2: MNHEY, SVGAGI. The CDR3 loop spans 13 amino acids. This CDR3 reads CASSYQGNQPQHF. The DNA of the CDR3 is TGTGCCAGCAGTTACCAGGGCAATCAGCCCCAGCATTTT.

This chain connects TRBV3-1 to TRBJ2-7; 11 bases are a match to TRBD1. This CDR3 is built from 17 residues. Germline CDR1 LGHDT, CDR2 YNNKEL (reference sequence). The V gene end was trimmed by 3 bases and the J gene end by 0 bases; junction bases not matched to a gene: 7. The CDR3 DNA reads TGTGCCAGCAGCCACCTAGGACAGGGGGCGGACTCCTACGAGCAGTACGTC. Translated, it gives CASSHLGQGADSYEQYV.

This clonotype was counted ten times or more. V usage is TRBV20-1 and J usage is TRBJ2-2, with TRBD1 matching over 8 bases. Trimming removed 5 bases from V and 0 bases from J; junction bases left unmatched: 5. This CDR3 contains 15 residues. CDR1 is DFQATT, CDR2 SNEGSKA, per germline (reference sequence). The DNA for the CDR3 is TGCAGTGCTCAGGACAGGGCAACGAACACCGGGGAGCTGTTTTTT. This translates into CSAQDRATNTGELFF.

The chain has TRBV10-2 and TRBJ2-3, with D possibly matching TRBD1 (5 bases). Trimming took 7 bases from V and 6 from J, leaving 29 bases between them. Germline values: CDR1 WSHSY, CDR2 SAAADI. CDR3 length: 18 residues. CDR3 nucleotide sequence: TGCGCCAGCACAAAAGGGCGGACACCTAAAAGGGCTCTGGATACGCAGTATTTT. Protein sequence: CASTKGRTPKRALDTQYF.

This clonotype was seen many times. The CDR3 sequence is CASTRTPHGDYEQYF. The DNA of the CDR3 is TGTGCCAGCACCAGAACCCCGCACGGGGACTACGAGCAGTACTTC. The chain uses TRBV6-5 and TRBJ2-7; possibly TRBD2 for D (5 bases). Germline CDR1 and CDR2: MNHEY and SVGAGI. V was trimmed by 7 bases and J by 3 bases, leaving 19 bases between them. CDR3 size: 15 residues.

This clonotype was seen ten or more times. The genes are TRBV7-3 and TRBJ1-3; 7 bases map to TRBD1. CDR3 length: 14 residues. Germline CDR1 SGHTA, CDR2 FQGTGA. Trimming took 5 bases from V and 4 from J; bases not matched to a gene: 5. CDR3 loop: CASSQEGQGNTIYF. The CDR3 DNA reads TGTGCCAGCAGCCAGGAGGGACAGGGAAACACCATATATTTT.

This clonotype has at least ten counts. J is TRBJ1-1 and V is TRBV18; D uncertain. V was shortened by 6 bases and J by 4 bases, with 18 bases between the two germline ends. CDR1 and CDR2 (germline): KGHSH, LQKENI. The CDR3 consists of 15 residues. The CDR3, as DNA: TGTGCCAGCTCCCCCGACCTAGTCGGAGGCACTGAAGCTTTCTTT. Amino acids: CASSPDLVGGTEAFF.

CDR3 sequence reads: CASSQGQGIFTEAFF. The CDR3 DNA sequence: TGCGCCAGCAGCCAAGGACAGGGGATTTTCACTGAAGCTTTCTTT. The V gene is TRBV4-3, the J gene TRBJ1-1, with 8 nucleotides matching TRBD1. The CDR3 covers 15 residues. J was trimmed by 4 bases and V by 1 base; bases with no gene match: 5. Germline values: CDR1 LGHNA, CDR2 YSLEER.

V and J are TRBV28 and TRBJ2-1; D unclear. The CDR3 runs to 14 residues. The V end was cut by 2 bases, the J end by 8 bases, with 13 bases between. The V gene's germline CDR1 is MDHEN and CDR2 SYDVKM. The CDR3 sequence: CASSLHPFTDEQFF. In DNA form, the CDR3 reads TGTGCCAGCAGTTTACACCCGTTTACGGATGAGCAGTTCTTC.

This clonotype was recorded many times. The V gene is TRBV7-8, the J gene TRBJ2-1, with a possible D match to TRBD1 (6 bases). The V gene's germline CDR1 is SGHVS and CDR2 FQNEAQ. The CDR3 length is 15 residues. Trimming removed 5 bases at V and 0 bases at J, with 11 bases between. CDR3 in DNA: TGTGCCAGCAGCCCGAGGGGGAGCTCCTACAATGAGCAGTTCTTC. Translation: CASSPRGSSYNEQFF.

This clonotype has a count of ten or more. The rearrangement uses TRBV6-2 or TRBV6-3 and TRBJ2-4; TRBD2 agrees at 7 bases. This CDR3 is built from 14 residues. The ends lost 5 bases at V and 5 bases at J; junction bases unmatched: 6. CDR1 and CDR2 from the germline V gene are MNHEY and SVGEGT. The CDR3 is CASSQGLKENIQYF. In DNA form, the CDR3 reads TGTGCCAGCAGTCAGGGACTAAAAGAAAACATTCAGTACTTC.